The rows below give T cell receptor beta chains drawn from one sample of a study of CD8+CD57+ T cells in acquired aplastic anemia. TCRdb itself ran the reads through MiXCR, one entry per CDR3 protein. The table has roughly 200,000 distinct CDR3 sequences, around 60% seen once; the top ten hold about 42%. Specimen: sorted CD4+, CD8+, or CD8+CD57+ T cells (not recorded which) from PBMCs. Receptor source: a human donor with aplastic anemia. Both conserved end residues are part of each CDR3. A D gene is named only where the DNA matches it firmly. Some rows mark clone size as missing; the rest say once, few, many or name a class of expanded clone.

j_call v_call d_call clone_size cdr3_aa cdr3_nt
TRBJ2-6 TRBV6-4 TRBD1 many CASSDSDRSGANVLTF TGTGCCAGCAGTGACTCGGACAGGTCTGGGGCCAACGTCCTGACTTTC
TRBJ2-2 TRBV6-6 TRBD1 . CASSLTGNGELFF TGTGCCAGCAGCCTGACAGGGAACGGGGAGCTGTTTTTT
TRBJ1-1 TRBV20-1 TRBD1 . CSARAGGTEAFF TGCAGTGCTAGAGCAGGGGGCACTGAAGCTTTCTTT
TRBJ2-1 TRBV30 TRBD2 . CAWRLALEQFF TGTGCCTGGAGACTAGCGCTCGAGCAGTTCTTC
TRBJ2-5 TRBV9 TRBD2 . CASSGDTSGKTQYF TGTGCCAGCAGCGGAGATACTAGCGGGAAGACCCAGTACTTC
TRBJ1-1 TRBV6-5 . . CASSFNGGTTEAFF TGTGCCAGCAGTTTCAACGGGGGCACCACTGAAGCTTTCTTT
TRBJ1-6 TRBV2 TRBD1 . CASINQGGNSPLHF TGTGCCAGCATTAATCAGGGGGGTAATTCACCCCTCCACTTT
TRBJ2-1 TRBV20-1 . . CSASLPGSYNEQFF TGCAGTGCTAGCCTCCCGGGCTCCTACAATGAGCAGTTCTTC
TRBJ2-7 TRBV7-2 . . CASSYWQGSYEQYF TGTGCCAGCAGCTATTGGCAGGGGTCCTACGAGCAGTACTTC
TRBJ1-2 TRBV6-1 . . CASSEGDGGGGYTF TGTGCCAGCAGTGAGGGCGACGGTGGTGGTGGCTACACCTTC
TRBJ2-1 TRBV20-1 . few CSARGGGIGEQFF TGCAGTGCTAGAGGAGGGGGGATCGGTGAGCAGTTCTTC
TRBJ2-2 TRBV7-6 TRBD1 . CASSLGGTEELFF TGTGCCAGCAGCTTAGGGGGGACAGAGGAGCTGTTTTTT
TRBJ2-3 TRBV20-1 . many CSAQGLDTQYF TGCAGTGCGCAGGGACTTGATACGCAGTATTTT
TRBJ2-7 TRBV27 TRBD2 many CASSFGTSAYEQYF TGTGCCAGCAGTTTCGGGACTAGCGCCTACGAGCAGTACTTC
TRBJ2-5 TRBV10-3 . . CAIRDGSAGETQYF TGTGCCATCAGGGACGGGTCCGCCGGGGAGACCCAGTACTTC
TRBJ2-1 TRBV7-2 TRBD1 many CASSLADRGYNEQFF TGTGCCAGCAGCTTAGCGGACAGGGGCTACAATGAGCAGTTCTTC
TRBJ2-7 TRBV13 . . CASSLGPRDGTYEQYF TGTGCCAGCAGCTTAGGCCCTCGGGACGGGACCTACGAGCAGTACTTC
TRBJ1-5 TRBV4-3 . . CASSQDVMRAGQPQHF TGCGCCAGCAGCCAAGATGTGATGCGGGCAGGCCAGCCCCAGCATTTT
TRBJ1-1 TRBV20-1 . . CSASYSGRSTEALF TGCAGTGCTAGTTACTCAGGGAGGAGCACTGAAGCTCTCTTT
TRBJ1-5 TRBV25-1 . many CAVAPGTPPSHSNQPQHF TGTGCCGTTGCTCCCGGGACACCTCCATCCCATAGCAATCAGCCCCAGCATTTT
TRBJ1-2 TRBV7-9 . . CASSAPQRGYTF TGTGCCAGCAGTGCACCCCAACGGGGCTACACCTTC
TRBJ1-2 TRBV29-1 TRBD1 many CSFRDRDLPNYGYTF TGCAGCTTCCGGGACAGGGATCTCCCTAACTATGGCTACACCTTC
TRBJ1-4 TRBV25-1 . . CASSETQGEASEKLFF TGTGCCAGCAGTGAAACCCAAGGGGAGGCGAGTGAAAAACTGTTTTTT
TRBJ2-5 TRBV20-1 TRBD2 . CSARGRGGPGETQYF TGCAGTGCTAGAGGGCGGGGGGGGCCGGGTGAGACCCAGTACTTC
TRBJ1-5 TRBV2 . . CASSVNEGRANQPQHF TGTGCCAGCAGTGTCAACGAAGGGAGGGCCAATCAGCCCCAGCATTTT
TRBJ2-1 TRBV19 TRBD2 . CASSRGETYNEQFF TGTGCCAGTAGTCGGGGGGAAACCTACAATGAGCAGTTCTTC
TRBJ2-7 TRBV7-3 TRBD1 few CASSRNMGQGAAYF TGTGCCAGCAGCCGCAATATGGGACAGGGGGCGGCGTACTTC
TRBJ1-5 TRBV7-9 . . CASSLGGNNQPQHF TGTGCCAGCAGCTTAGGGGGGAACAATCAGCCCCAGCATTTT
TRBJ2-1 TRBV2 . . CASSFVLGGDNEQFF TGTGCCAGCAGTTTCGTGTTAGGAGGGGACAATGAGCAGTTCTTC
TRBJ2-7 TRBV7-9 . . CASSWGTGEQYF TGTGCCAGCAGCTGGGGAACAGGGGAGCAGTACTTC
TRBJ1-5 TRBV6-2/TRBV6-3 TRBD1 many CASSNQGARQPQHF TGTGCCAGCAGCAACCAGGGGGCGAGGCAGCCCCAGCATTTT
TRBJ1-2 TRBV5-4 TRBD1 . CASSRPGQGASNYGYTF TGTGCCAGCAGCCGACCGGGACAGGGGGCCTCTAACTATGGCTACACCTTC
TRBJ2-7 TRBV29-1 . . CSAWKAGEQYF TGCAGCGCGTGGAAGGCAGGGGAGCAGTACTTC
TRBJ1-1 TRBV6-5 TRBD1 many CASSYSMFGVLDRGYTEAFF TGTGCCAGCAGTTACTCGATGTTTGGGGTTCTTGACAGGGGATACACTGAAGCTTTCTTT
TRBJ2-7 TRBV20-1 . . CSAITGSYEQYF TGCAGTGCTATTACAGGGTCCTACGAGCAGTACTTC
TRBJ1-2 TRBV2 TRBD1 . CASSGHRQGGDGYTF TGTGCCAGCAGCGGGCACCGACAGGGCGGGGATGGCTACACCTTC
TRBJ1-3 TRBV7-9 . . CASSLVVRGNTIYF TGTGCCAGCAGCTTAGTTGTACGAGGAAACACCATATATTTT
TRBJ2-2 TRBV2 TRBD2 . CASCTSGGGNTGELFF TGTGCCAGCTGCACTAGCGGGGGGGGAAACACCGGGGAGCTGTTTTTT
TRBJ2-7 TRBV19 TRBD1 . CASSMGQGPYEQYF TGTGCCAGTAGTATGGGACAGGGACCCTACGAGCAGTACTTC
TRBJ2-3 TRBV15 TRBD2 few CATSRDRLAVGQYF TGTGCCACCAGCAGAGATCGGCTAGCGGTAGGGCAGTATTTT
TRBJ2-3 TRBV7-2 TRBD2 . CASSFGTSGVADTQYF TGTGCCAGCAGCTTTGGGACTAGCGGGGTCGCAGATACGCAGTATTTT
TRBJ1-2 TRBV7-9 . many CASTRPWGYGYTF TGTGCCAGCACCCGTCCATGGGGTTATGGCTACACCTTC
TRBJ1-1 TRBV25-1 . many CASSEVWVKRGTEAFF TGTGCCAGCAGTGAAGTCTGGGTTAAAAGGGGCACTGAAGCTTTCTTT
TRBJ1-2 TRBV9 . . CASSVGRGGRNYGYTF TGTGCCAGCAGCGTAGGGAGGGGGGGACGTAACTATGGTTACACCTTC
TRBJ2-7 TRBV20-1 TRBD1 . CSARGQGSYEQYF TGCAGTGCTAGGGGACAGGGGTCCTACGAGCAGTACTTC
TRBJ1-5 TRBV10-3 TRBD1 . CASSGTGEQPQHF TGTGCCAGCAGTGGGACAGGAGAACAGCCCCAGCATTTT
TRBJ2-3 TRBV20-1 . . CSADGLGSTDTQYF TGCAGTGCTGACGGTCTGGGTAGCACAGATACGCAGTATTTT
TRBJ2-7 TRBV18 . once CASSPQGGTEQYF TGTGCCAGCTCACCACAAGGAGGGACCGAGCAGTACTTC
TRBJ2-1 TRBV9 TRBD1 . CASSVGPGGNEQFF TGTGCCAGCAGCGTCGGTCCAGGGGGAAATGAGCAGTTCTTC
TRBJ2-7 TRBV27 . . CASSLDREVYEQYF TGTGCCAGCAGTTTAGACAGGGAGGTCTACGAGCAGTACTTC
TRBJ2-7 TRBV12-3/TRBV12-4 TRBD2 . CASSEPYLGGLLYEQYF TGTGCCAGCAGCGAACCCTACCTCGGGGGACTACTCTACGAGCAGTACTTC